These T cell receptor beta chains were read from a single sample in a study of cytomegalovirus exposure and HLA in healthy donors. The repertoire was sequenced with immunoSEQ multiplex PCR; TCRdb's copy has only in-frame clones and lacks some. In all, the sample yields around 70,000 clones. Sequencing used PBMCs. The receptor set was obtained from a boy under 18 in good health and CMV-seronegative. The CDR3 runs from the conserved cysteine through the conserved F or W. A D gene is named only where the DNA matches it firmly.

j_call	v_call	d_call	cdr3_aa	cdr3_nt
TRBJ1-4	TRBV7-9	TRBD1	CASSLARQGEKLFF	TGTGCCAGCAGCTTGGCTCGACAGGGAGAAAAACTGTTTTTT
TRBJ2-1	TRBV29-1	TRBD2	CSVILAGGDNEQFF	TGCAGCGTGATCCTAGCGGGAGGGGACAATGAGCAGTTCTTC
TRBJ2-7	TRBV7-2	TRBD1	CASSFRTGIASEQYF	TGTGCCAGCAGCTTTCGGACAGGGATCGCTAGCGAGCAGTACTTC
TRBJ1-4	TRBV5-4	TRBD1	CASSPDRGSEKLFF	TGTGCCAGCAGCCCGGACAGGGGGAGTGAAAAACTGTTTTTT
TRBJ2-7	TRBV4-2	TRBD1	CASNNVDRGDCEQYF	TGTGCCAGCAACAACGTTGACAGGGGAGATTGCGAGCAGTACTTC
TRBJ2-2	TRBV5-1	-	CASKAAERTGTGELFF	TGCGCCAGCAAGGCAGCTGAGCGAACCGGAACCGGGGAGCTGTTTTTT
TRBJ2-7	TRBV7-2	TRBD2	CASSLAAGAYEQYF	TGTGCCAGCAGCTTAGCAGCGGGAGCCTACGAGCAGTACTTC
TRBJ2-2	TRBV5-1	-	CASSFGTYSNTGELFF	TGCGCCAGCAGCTTTGGAACCTACAGTAACACCGGGGAGCTGTTTTTT
TRBJ1-2	TRBV2	-	CASSTTDHASGYTF	TGTGCCAGCAGCACGACAGATCACGCCTCTGGCTACACCTTC
TRBJ2-3	TRBV9	TRBD2	CASSPRGTSDTQYF	TGTGCCAGCAGCCCAAGAGGGACTAGCGATACGCAGTATTTT
TRBJ1-1	TRBV29-1	TRBD1	CSAGQGAVGAFF	TGCAGCGCCGGACAGGGGGCAGTAGGAGCTTTCTTT
TRBJ1-1	TRBV6-1	TRBD1	CASRTGGEDTEAFF	TGTGCCAGCAGGACAGGGGGCGAGGACACTGAAGCTTTCTTT
TRBJ1-2	TRBV19	-	CASSMGPLGHGFDYGYTF	TGTGCCAGTAGTATGGGACCGCTGGGACATGGATTTGACTATGGCTACACCTTC
TRBJ2-5	TRBV13	TRBD2	CASSSLAGAQETQYF	TGTGCCAGCAGTTCACTAGCGGGAGCACAAGAGACCCAGTACTTC
TRBJ2-1	TRBV25-1	-	CASRPGHYNEQFF	TGTGCCAGCAGACCCGGACACTACAATGAGCAGTTCTTC
TRBJ1-3	TRBV13	-	CASSLVEGLSSGNTIYF	TGTGCCAGCAGCTTAGTCGAGGGTCTAAGCTCTGGAAACACCATATATTTT
TRBJ1-6	TRBV6-6	TRBD1	CASEPTGGNPNSPLHF	TGTGCCAGCGAACCTACAGGGGGTAACCCTAATTCACCCCTCCACTTT
TRBJ1-3	TRBV19	-	CASSKRTVKRSGNTIYF	TGTGCCAGTAGTAAGAGGACAGTTAAACGCTCTGGAAACACCATATATTTT